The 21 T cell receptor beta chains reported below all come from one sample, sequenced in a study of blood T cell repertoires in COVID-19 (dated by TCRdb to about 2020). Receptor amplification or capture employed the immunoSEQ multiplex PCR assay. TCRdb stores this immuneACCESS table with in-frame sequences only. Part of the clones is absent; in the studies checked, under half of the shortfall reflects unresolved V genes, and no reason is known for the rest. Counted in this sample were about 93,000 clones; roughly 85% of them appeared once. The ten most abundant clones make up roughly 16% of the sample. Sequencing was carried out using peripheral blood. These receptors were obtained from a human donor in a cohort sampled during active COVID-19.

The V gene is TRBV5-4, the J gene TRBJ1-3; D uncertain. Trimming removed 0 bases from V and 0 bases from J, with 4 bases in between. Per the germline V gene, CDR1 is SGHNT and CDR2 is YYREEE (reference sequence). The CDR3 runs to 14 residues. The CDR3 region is CASSLDYSGNTIYF. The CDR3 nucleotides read TGTGCCAGCAGCTTGGACTACTCTGGAAACACCATATATTTT.

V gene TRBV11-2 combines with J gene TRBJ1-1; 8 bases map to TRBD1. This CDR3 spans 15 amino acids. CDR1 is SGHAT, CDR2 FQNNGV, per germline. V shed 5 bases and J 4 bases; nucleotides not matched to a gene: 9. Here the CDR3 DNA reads TGTGCCAGCAGCCCGCAGACAGGGGTCGGCACTGAAGCTTTCTTT. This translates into CASSPQTGVGTEAFF.

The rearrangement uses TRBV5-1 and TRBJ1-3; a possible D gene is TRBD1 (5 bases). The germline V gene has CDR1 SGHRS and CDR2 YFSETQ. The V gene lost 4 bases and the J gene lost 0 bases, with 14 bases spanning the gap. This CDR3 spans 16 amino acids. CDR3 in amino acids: CASSREWGFSGNTIYF. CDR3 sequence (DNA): TGCGCCAGCAGCCGGGAGTGGGGCTTCTCTGGAAACACCATATATTTT. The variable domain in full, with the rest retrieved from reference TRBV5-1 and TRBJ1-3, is KAGVTQTPRYLIKTRGQQVTLSCSPISGHRSVSWYQQTPGQGLQFLFEYFSETQRNKGNFPGRFSGRQFSNSRSEMNVSTLELGDSALYLCASSREWGFSGNTIYFGEGSWLTVV.

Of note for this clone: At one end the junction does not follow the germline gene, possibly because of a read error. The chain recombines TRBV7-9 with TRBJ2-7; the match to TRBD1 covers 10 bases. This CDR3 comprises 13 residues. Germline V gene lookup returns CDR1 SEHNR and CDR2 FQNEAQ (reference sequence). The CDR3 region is CASSLDRGQEQYF. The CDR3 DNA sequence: TGTGCCAGCAGTTTAGACAGGGGGCAAGAGCAGTACTTC.

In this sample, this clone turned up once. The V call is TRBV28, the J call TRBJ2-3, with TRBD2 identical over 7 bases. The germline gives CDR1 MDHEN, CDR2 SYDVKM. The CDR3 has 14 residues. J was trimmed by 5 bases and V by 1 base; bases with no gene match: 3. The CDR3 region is CASSLSGGGDTQYF. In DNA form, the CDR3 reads TGTGCCAGCAGTTTATCTGGGGGGGGAGATACGCAGTATTTT.

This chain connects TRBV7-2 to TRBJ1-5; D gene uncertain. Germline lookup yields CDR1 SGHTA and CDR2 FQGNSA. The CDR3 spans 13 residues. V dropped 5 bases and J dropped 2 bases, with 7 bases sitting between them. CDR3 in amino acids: CASSPPGNQPQHF. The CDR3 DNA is TGTGCCAGCAGCCCACCGGGCAATCAGCCCCAGCATTTT.

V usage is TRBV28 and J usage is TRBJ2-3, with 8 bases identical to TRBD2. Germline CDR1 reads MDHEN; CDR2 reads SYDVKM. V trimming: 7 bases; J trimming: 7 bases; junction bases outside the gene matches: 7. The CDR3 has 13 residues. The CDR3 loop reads CASIRGGSNTQYF. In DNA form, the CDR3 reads TGTGCCAGCATACGGGGGGGATCAAATACGCAGTATTTT.

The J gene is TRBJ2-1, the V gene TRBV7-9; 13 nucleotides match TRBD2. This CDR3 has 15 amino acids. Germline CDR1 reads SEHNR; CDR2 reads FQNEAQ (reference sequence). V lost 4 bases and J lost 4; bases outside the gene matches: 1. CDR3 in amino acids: CASSSGLAGYNEQFF. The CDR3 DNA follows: TGTGCCAGCAGCTCGGGACTAGCGGGATACAATGAGCAGTTCTTC.

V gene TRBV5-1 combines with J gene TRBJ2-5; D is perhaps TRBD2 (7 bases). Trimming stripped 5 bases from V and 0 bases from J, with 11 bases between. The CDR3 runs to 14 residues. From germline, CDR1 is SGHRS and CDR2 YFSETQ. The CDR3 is CASRPRGHQETQYF. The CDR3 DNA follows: TGCGCCAGCAGGCCGCGGGGGCACCAAGAGACCCAGTACTTC.

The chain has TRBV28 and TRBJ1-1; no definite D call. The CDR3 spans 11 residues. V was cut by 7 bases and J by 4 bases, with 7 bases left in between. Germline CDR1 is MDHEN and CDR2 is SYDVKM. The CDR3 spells CASTASTEAFF. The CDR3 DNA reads TGTGCCAGCACCGCCAGCACTGAAGCTTTCTTT. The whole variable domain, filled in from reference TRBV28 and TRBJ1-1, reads DVKVTQSSRYLVKRTGEKVFLECVQDMDHENMFWYRQDPGLGLRLIYFSYDVKMKEKGDIPEGYSVSREKKERFSLILESASTNQTSMYLCASTASTEAFFGQGTRLTVV.

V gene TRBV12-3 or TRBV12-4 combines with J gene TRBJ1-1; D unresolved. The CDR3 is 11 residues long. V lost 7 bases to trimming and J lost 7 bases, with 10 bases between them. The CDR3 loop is CASTRRGEAFF. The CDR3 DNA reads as TGTGCCAGCACCCGTCGGGGTGAAGCTTTCTTT.

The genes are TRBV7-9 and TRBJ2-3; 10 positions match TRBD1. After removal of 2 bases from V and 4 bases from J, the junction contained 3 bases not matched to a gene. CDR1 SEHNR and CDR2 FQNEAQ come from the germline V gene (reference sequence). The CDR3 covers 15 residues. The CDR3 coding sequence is TGTGCCAGCAGCTTAACCGGGACAGGGGCAGATACGCAGTATTTT. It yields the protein CASSLTGTGADTQYF.

The CDR3 nucleotides are TGTGCCAGCAGCGTGGGACAGGGTATCGATAATTCACCCCTCCACTTT. It translates to CASSVGQGIDNSPLHF. This chain uses TRBV9 with TRBJ1-6, with 9 nucleotides matching TRBD1. Trimming took 2 bases from V and 5 from J; bases not matched to a gene: 5. The V gene's germline CDR1 is SGDLS and CDR2 YYNGEE. This CDR3 contains 16 residues.

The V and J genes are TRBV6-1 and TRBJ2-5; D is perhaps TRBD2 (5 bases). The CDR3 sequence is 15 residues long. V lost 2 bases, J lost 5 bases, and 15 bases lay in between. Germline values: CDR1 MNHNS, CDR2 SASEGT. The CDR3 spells CASSESRVGRETQYF. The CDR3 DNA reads TGTGCCAGCAGTGAATCGAGGGTTGGGCGGGAGACCCAGTACTTC.

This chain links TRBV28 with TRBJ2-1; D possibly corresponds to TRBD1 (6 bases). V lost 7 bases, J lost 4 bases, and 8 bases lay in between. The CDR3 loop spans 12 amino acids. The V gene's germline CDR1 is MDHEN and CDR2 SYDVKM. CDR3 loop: CASNRAYNEQFF. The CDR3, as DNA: TGTGCCAGCAACAGGGCTTACAATGAGCAGTTCTTC.

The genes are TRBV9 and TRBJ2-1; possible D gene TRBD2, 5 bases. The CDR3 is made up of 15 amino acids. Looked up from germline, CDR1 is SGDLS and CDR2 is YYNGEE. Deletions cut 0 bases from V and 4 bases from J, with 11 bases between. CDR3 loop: CASSVVGVGYNEQFF. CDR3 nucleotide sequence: TGTGCCAGCAGCGTAGTGGGAGTCGGATACAATGAGCAGTTCTTC.

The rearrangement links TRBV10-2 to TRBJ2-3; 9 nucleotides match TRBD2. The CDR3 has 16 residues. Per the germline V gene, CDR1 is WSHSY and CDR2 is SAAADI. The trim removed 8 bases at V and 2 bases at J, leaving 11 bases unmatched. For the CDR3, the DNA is TGCGCCAGCCGGGACCACGGGACTAGCACCACAGATACGCAGTATTTT. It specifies CASRDHGTSTTDTQYF.

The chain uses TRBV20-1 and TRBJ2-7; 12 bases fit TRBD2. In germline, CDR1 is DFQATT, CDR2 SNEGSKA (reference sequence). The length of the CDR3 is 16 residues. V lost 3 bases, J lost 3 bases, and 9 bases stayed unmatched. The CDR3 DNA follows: TGCAGTGCTAGTCCCCCTCTAGCGGGGGGGCTCTACGAGCAGTACTTC. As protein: CSASPPLAGGLYEQYF.

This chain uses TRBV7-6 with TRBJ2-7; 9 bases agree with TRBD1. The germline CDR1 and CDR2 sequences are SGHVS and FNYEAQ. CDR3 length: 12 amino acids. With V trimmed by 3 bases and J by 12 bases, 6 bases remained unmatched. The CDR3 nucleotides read TGTGCCAGCAGCTTGGGGACAGGGTTGCCGTACTTC. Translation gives CASSLGTGLPYF.

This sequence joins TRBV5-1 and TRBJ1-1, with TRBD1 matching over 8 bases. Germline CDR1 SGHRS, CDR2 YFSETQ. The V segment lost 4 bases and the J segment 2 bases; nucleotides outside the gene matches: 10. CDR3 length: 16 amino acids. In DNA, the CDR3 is TGCGCCAGCAGCACACGATCCGGACAGGGTAACACTGAAGCTTTCTTT. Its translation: CASSTRSGQGNTEAFF.

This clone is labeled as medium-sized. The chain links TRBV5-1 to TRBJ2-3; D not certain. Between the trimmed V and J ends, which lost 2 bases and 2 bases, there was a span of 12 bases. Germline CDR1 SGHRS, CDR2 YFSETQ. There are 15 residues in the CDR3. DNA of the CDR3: TGCGCCAGCAGCTTAAACGGTCTCACCACAGATACGCAGTATTTT. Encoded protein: CASSLNGLTTDTQYF.